A selection of T cell receptor beta chains follows, all from one sample in a study of OX40 agonist ivuxolimab in advanced cancers. Sequencing used immunoSEQ multiplex PCR; TCRdb keeps in-frame clones, though not all of them. The profile shows some 100,000 clones, approximately 90% of them singletons. Specimen: CD4+ or CD8+ T cells sorted from blood, collected in a trial of the OX40 agonist ivuxolimab. The receptors derive from an adult with an advanced solid tumor such as melanoma, head and neck, liver or kidney cancer. The CDR3 runs from the conserved cysteine through the conserved F or W. A D gene is named only where the DNA matches it firmly. Not all rows give a size; the values are once, few, many and, for expanded clones, a class.

abundance,j_gene,d_gene,v_gene,CDR3nt,CDR3aa
NA,TRBJ1-2,NA,TRBV15,TGTGCCACCAGCAGAGGAGCTAACTATGGCTACACCTTC,CATSRGANYGYTF
NA,TRBJ2-3,NA,TRBV2,TGTGCCAGCAGTTGGGGGACGTCCACAGATACGCAGTATTTT,CASSWGTSTDTQYF
NA,TRBJ1-1,TRBD1,TRBV28,TGTGCCAGCAGTCCACACAGGGGTGTCGGCACTGAAGCTTTCTTT,CASSPHRGVGTEAFF
NA,TRBJ1-5,NA,TRBV19,TGTGCCAGTAGGCCGGGAATTACTCTTTATAGCAATCAGCCCCAGCATTTT,CASRPGITLYSNQPQHF
NA,TRBJ2-2,TRBD1,TRBV7-2,TGTGCCAGCAGCTCACAGGGGGCCCCCACCGGGGAGCTGTTTTTT,CASSSQGAPTGELFF
NA,TRBJ1-1,NA,TRBV5-1,TGCGCCAGCAGCTTCGGGACGGTGAACACTGAAGCTTTCTTT,CASSFGTVNTEAFF
NA,TRBJ2-1,TRBD2,TRBV19,TGTGCCAGTAGTATCGGGCTAGCGGGGGGTGAGCAGTTCTTC,CASSIGLAGGEQFF
NA,TRBJ2-1,NA,TRBV29-1,TGCAGCGTTGATCGCGGGACTCTCTACAATGAGCAGTTCTTC,CSVDRGTLYNEQFF
once,TRBJ2-2,NA,TRBV30,TGTGCCTGGAGTACACTAGGAGCCGGGGAGCTGTTTTTT,CAWSTLGAGELFF
NA,TRBJ2-5,NA,TRBV27,TGTGCCAGCAGTTCCCGGATCAGGGGAGGGACCCAGTACTTC,CASSSRIRGGTQYF
NA,TRBJ1-1,NA,TRBV28,TGTGCCAGCAGTTCTCAGGATGGGAAAGCTTTCTTT,CASSSQDGKAFF
NA,TRBJ2-4,NA,TRBV4-2,TGTGCCAGCAGCCAAGCGGGAGCTCGAGACATTCAGTACTTC,CASSQAGARDIQYF
NA,TRBJ1-4,TRBD1,TRBV5-1,TGCGCCAGCAGCTGGGACAGGGGGGATGAAAAACTGTTTTTT,CASSWDRGDEKLFF
NA,TRBJ2-1,TRBD2,TRBV6-1,TGTGCCAGCAGTGGGACTAGCGGGGGGTTGAGTAGAAATGAGCAGTTCTTC,CASSGTSGGLSRNEQFF
once,TRBJ2-1,NA,TRBV19,TGTGCCAGTAGTTTAGGGTCTACCTCCTACAATGAGCAGTTCTTC,CASSLGSTSYNEQFF
NA,TRBJ2-2,NA,TRBV6-5,TGTGCCAGCAGCTCCCTAGGAGTAGGCACCGGGGAGCTGTTTTTT,CASSSLGVGTGELFF
NA,TRBJ1-2,NA,TRBV6-5,TGTGCCAGCAGTTCCAGGCTCCCACACCTCTATGGCTACACCTTC,CASSSRLPHLYGYTF
NA,TRBJ2-2,NA,TRBV7-3,TGTGCCAGCAGCTTGACAGCGGTCCAGGACACCGGGGAGCTGTTTTTT,CASSLTAVQDTGELFF
once,TRBJ1-4,NA,TRBV2,TGTGCCAGCGCGGGGACGAATGAAAAACTGTTTTTT,CASAGTNEKLFF
NA,TRBJ2-3,NA,TRBV7-2,TGTGCCAGCAGTCGACTAGGCTCTACCCCTAGCACAGATACGCAGTATTTT,CASSRLGSTPSTDTQYF
NA,TRBJ1-2,NA,TRBV19,TGTGCCAGTAGTACCAGGGATCTCTATGGCTACACCTTC,CASSTRDLYGYTF
NA,TRBJ2-7,NA,TRBV7-9,TGTGCCAGCAGCTTAATGGCGGTCAAAGCCTACGAGCAGTACTTC,CASSLMAVKAYEQYF
NA,TRBJ1-3,NA,TRBV19,TGTGCCAGTAGTATCGGCAGGTCTGGAAACACCATATATTTT,CASSIGRSGNTIYF
NA,TRBJ1-5,NA,TRBV6-6,TGTGCCAGCAGTCCCGGTCAGCCCCAGCATTTT,CASSPGQPQHF